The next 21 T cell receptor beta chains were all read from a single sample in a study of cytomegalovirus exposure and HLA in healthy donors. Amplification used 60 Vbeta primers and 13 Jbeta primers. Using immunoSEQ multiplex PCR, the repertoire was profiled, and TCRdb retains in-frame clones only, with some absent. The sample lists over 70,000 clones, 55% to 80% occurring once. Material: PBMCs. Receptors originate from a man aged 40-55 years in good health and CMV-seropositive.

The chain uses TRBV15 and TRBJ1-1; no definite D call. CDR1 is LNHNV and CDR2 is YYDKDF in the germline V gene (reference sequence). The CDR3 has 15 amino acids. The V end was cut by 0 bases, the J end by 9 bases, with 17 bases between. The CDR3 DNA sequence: TGTGCCACCAGCAGAGATCCTACGGGAGGTTCGAAAGCTTTCTTT. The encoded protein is CATSRDPTGGSKAFF.

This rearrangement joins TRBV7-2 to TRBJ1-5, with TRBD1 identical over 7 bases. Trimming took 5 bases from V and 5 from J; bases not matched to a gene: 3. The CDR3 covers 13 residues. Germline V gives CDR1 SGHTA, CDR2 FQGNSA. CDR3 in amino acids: CASSTGQDQPQHF. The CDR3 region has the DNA TGTGCCAGCAGCACCGGACAGGATCAGCCCCAGCATTTT.

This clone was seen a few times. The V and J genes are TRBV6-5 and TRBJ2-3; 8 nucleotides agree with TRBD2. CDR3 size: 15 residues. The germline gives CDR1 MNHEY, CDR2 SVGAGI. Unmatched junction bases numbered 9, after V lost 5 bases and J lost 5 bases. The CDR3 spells CASSPWLAGLDTQYF. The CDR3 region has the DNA TGTGCCAGCAGTCCTTGGTTAGCGGGGTTAGATACGCAGTATTTT.

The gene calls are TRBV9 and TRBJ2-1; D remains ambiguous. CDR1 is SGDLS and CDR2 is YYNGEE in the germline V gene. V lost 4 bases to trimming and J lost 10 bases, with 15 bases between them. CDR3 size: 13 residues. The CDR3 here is CASSPTRISEQFF. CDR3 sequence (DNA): TGTGCCAGCAGCCCCACAAGAATCTCAGAGCAGTTCTTC.

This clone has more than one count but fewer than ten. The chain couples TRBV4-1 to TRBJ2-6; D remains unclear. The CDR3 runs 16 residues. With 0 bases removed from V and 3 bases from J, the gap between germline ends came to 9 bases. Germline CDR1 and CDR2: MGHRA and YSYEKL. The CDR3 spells CASSQDGFVGANVLTF. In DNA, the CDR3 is TGCGCCAGCAGCCAAGACGGGTTTGTTGGGGCCAACGTCCTGACTTTC.

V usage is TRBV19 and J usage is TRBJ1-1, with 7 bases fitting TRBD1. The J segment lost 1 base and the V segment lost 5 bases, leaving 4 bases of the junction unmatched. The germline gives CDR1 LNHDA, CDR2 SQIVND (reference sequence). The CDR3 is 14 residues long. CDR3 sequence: CASSPRTGNTEAFF. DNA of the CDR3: TGTGCCAGTAGTCCCCGGACAGGGAACACTGAAGCTTTCTTT.

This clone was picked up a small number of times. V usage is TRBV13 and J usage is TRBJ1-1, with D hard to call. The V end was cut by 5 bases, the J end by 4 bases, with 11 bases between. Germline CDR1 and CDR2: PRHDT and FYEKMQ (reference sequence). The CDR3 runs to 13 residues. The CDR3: CASSAKESTEAFF. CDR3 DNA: TGTGCCAGCAGCGCTAAGGAGTCCACTGAAGCTTTCTTT. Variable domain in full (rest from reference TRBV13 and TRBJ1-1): AAGVIQSPRHLIKEKRETATLKCYPIPRHDTVYWYQQGPGQDPQFLISFYEKMQSDKGSIPDRFSAQQFSDYHSELNMSSLELGDSALYFCASSAKESTEAFFGQGTRLTVV.

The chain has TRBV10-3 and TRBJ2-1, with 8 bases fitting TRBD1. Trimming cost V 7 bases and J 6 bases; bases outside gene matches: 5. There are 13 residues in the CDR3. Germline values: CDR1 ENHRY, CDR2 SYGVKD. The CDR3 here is CAINLGQGNEQFF. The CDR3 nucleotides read TGTGCCATCAACTTAGGACAGGGCAATGAGCAGTTCTTC.

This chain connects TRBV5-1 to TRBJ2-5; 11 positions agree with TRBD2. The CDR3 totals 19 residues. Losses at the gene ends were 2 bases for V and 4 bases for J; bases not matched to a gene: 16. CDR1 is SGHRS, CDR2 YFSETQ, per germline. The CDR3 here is CASSLPDLAGGFPSETQYF. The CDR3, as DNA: TGCGCCAGCAGCTTACCCGATCTAGCGGGAGGCTTCCCTTCAGAGACCCAGTACTTC. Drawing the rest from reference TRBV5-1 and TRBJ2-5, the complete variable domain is KAGVTQTPRYLIKTRGQQVTLSCSPISGHRSVSWYQQTPGQGLQFLFEYFSETQRNKGNFPGRFSGRQFSNSRSEMNVSTLELGDSALYLCASSLPDLAGGFPSETQYFGPGTRLLVL.

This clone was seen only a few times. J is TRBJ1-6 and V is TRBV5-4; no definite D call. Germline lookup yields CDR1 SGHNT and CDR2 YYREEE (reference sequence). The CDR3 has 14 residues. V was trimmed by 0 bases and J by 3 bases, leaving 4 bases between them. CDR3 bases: TGTGCCAGCAGCTTGGATAACTATAATTCACCCCTCCACTTT. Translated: CASSLDNYNSPLHF. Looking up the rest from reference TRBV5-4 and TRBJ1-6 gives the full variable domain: ETGVTQSPTHLIKTRGQQVTLRCSSQSGHNTVSWYQQALGQGPQFIFQYYREEENGRGNFPPRFSGLQFPNYSSELNVNALELDDSALYLCASSLDNYNSPLHFGNGTRLTVT.

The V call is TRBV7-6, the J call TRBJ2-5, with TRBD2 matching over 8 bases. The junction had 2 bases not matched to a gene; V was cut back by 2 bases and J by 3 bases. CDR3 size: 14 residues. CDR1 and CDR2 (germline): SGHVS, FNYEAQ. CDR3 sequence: CASSLRGGKETQYF. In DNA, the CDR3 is TGTGCCAGCAGCTTACGCGGGGGGAAAGAGACCCAGTACTTC.

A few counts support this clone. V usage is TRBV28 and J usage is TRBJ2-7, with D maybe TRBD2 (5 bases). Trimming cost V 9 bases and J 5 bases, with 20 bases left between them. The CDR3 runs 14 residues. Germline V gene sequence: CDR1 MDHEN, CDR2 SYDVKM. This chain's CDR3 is CASVSRPPGDEQYF. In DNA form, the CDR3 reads TGTGCCAGTGTTTCTCGTCCGCCCGGGGACGAGCAGTACTTC.

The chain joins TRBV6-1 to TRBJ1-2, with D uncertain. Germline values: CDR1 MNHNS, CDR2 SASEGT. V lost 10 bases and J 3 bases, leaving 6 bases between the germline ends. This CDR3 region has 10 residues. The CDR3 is CAIGDYGYTF. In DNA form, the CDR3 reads TGTGCCATCGGGGACTATGGCTACACCTTC.

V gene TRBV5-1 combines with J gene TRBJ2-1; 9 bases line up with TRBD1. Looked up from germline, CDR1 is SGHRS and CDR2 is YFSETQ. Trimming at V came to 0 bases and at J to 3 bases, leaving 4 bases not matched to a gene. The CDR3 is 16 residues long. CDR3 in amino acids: CASSLVTGGYYNEQFF. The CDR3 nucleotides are TGCGCCAGCAGCTTGGTGACAGGGGGGTACTACAATGAGCAGTTCTTC. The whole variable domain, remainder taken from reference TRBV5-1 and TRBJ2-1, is KAGVTQTPRYLIKTRGQQVTLSCSPISGHRSVSWYQQTPGQGLQFLFEYFSETQRNKGNFPGRFSGRQFSNSRSEMNVSTLELGDSALYLCASSLVTGGYYNEQFFGPGTRLTVL.

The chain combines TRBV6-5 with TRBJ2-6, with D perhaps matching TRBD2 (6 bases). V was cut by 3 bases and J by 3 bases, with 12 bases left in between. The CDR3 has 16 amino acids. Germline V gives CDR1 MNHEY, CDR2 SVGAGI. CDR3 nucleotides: TGTGCCAGCAGTTATGGGGGGAGCGGTGGGGCCAACGTCCTGACTTTC. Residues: CASSYGGSGGANVLTF.

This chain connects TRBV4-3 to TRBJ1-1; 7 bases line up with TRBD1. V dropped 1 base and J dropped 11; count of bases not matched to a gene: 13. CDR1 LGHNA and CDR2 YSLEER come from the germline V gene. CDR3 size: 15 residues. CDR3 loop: CASSQGRTGSFEAFF. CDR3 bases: TGCGCCAGCAGCCAAGGCCGGACAGGCTCGTTCGAGGCTTTCTTT.

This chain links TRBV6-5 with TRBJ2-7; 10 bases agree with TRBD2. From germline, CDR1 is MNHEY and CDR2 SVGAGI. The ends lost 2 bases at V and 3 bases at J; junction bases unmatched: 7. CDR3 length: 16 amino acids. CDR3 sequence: CASSYASSGSVYEQYF. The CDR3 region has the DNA TGTGCCAGCAGTTACGCGTCTAGCGGGAGTGTCTACGAGCAGTACTTC.

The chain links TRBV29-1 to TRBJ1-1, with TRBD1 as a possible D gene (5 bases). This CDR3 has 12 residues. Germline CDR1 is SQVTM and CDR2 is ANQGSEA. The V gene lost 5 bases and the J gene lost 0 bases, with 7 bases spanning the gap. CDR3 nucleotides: TGCAGCGTTCTGACAGTGAACACTGAAGCTTTCTTT. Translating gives CSVLTVNTEAFF. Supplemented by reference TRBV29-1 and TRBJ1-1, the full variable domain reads SAVISQKPSRDICQRGTSLTIQCQVDSQVTMMFWYRQQPGQSLTLIATANQGSEATYESGFVIDKFPISRPNLTFSTLTVSNMSPEDSSIYLCSVLTVNTEAFFGQGTRLTVV.

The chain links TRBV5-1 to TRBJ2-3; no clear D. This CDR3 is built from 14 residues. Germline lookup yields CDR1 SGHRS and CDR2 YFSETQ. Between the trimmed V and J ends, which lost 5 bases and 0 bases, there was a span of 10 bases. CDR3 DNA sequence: TGCGCCAGCAGTCTCGAGTGGAGCACAGATACGCAGTATTTT. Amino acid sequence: CASSLEWSTDTQYF.

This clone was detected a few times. The CDR3 sequence is CASSSSRPLGGYTF. The CDR3 nucleotides read TGTGCCAGCAGTTCCTCACGTCCCCTCGGGGGCTACACCTTC. The V gene is TRBV27, the J gene TRBJ1-2; no clear D. This CDR3 contains 14 residues. CDR1 and CDR2 from the germline V gene are MNHEY and SMNVEV (reference sequence). V was clipped by 4 bases and J by 8 bases, with 17 bases between them.

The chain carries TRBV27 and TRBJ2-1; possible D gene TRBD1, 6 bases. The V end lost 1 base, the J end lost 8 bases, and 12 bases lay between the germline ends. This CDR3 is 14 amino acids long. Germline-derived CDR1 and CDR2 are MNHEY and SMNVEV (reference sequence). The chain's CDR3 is CASSLLQGYHEQFF. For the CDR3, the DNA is TGTGCCAGCAGTTTATTACAGGGATATCATGAGCAGTTCTTC.